The rows below give T cell receptor beta chains drawn from one sample of a study of blood T cell repertoires in COVID-19. The method was immunoSEQ multiplex PCR; TCRdb's version includes in-frame clones alone and lacks a portion of them. The data contain around 270,000 clones, around nine tenths of them singletons. The sample was peripheral blood. These receptors were collected from a man between 25 and 39 years old with acute or convalescent COVID-19. CDR3s include the opening cysteine and the closing phenylalanine or tryptophan. Fields, in order: clone size, D gene, V gene, J gene, CDR3 protein, CDR3 DNA. The D gene is left open where the match is weak. Rows may omit the clone size; those that give it use once, few, many or a size class.

abundance: NA; d_gene: TRBD1; v_gene: TRBV29-1; j_gene: TRBJ1-2; CDR3aa: CIGTGADYGYTF; CDR3nt: TGCATCGGTACAGGGGCAGACTATGGCTACACCTTC
abundance: NA; d_gene: TRBD2; v_gene: TRBV19; j_gene: TRBJ2-2; CDR3aa: CASSQYRPRGSGGNTGELFF; CDR3nt: TGTGCCAGTAGTCAATATAGGCCCCGGGGTAGCGGGGGTAACACCGGGGAGCTGTTTTTT
abundance: NA; d_gene: NA; v_gene: TRBV28; j_gene: TRBJ1-1; CDR3aa: CASSSQGGGGTEAFF; CDR3nt: TGTGCCAGCAGTTCACAGGGTGGTGGAGGAACTGAAGCTTTCTTT
abundance: NA; d_gene: TRBD1; v_gene: TRBV19; j_gene: TRBJ1-2; CDR3aa: CASSISRGNYGYTF; CDR3nt: TGTGCCAGTAGTATTTCCAGGGGGAACTATGGCTACACCTTC
abundance: NA; d_gene: TRBD2; v_gene: TRBV24-1; j_gene: TRBJ2-3; CDR3aa: CATGQLAGERGSTDTQYF; CDR3nt: TGTGCCACCGGCCAACTAGCGGGAGAAAGAGGTAGCACAGATACGCAGTATTTT
abundance: few; d_gene: TRBD1; v_gene: TRBV9; j_gene: TRBJ1-2; CDR3aa: CASSPRTGNYGYTF; CDR3nt: TGTGCCAGCAGCCCCCGGACAGGGAACTATGGCTACACCTTC
abundance: once; d_gene: NA; v_gene: TRBV2; j_gene: TRBJ2-7; CDR3aa: CASRKSGGPSYEQYF; CDR3nt: TGTGCCAGCAGGAAAAGCGGAGGGCCCTCCTACGAGCAGTACTTC
abundance: NA; d_gene: NA; v_gene: TRBV6-5; j_gene: TRBJ1-1; CDR3aa: CASSLPGQFEAFF; CDR3nt: TGTGCCAGCAGTCTGCCGGGACAATTTGAAGCTTTCTTT
abundance: NA; d_gene: NA; v_gene: TRBV7-9; j_gene: TRBJ1-1; CDR3aa: CASSPGTFSTEAFF; CDR3nt: TGTGCCAGCAGCCCCGGGACATTTTCCACTGAAGCTTTCTTT
abundance: NA; d_gene: TRBD1; v_gene: TRBV25-1; j_gene: TRBJ1-2; CDR3aa: CASSESRTGGEGYTF; CDR3nt: TGTGCCAGCAGTGAATCAAGGACAGGGGGCGAAGGCTACACCTTC
abundance: NA; d_gene: TRBD1; v_gene: TRBV24-1; j_gene: TRBJ2-2; CDR3aa: CATSGLGQGNTGELFF; CDR3nt: TGTGCCACCAGTGGACTCGGACAGGGCAACACCGGGGAGCTGTTTTTT
abundance: NA; d_gene: NA; v_gene: TRBV28; j_gene: TRBJ1-2; CDR3aa: CASSAQEGGYTF; CDR3nt: TGTGCCAGCAGTGCCCAGGAGGGAGGCTACACCTTC
abundance: NA; d_gene: NA; v_gene: TRBV6-6; j_gene: TRBJ1-1; CDR3aa: CASSYRQDTEAFF; CDR3nt: TGTGCCAGCAGTTACAGACAGGACACTGAAGCTTTCTTT
abundance: NA; d_gene: TRBD2; v_gene: TRBV5-1; j_gene: TRBJ2-3; CDR3aa: CASSLTSGRPTSTDTQYF; CDR3nt: TGCGCCAGCAGCTTGACTAGCGGGAGACCCACTAGCACAGATACGCAGTATTTT
abundance: NA; d_gene: NA; v_gene: TRBV15; j_gene: TRBJ1-5; CDR3aa: CATSRDLPSGTRGRSQHF; CDR3nt: TGTGCCACCAGCAGAGATTTACCCTCCGGAACCCGCGGCAGATCCCAGCATTTT
abundance: NA; d_gene: TRBD1; v_gene: TRBV12-3/TRBV12-4; j_gene: TRBJ2-1; CDR3aa: CASSMTGSNEQFF; CDR3nt: TGTGCCAGCAGCATGACAGGGTCAAATGAGCAGTTCTTC
abundance: NA; d_gene: TRBD1; v_gene: TRBV28; j_gene: TRBJ1-2; CDR3aa: CASSLGQGAGWYGYTF; CDR3nt: TGTGCCAGCAGTTTAGGACAGGGGGCGGGATGGTATGGCTACACCTTC
abundance: NA; d_gene: TRBD2; v_gene: TRBV6-1; j_gene: TRBJ2-1; CDR3aa: CASSAGLAGGLNEQFF; CDR3nt: TGTGCCAGCAGTGCAGGACTAGCGGGGGGCCTAAATGAGCAGTTCTTC
abundance: NA; d_gene: NA; v_gene: TRBV9; j_gene: TRBJ2-3; CDR3aa: CASSSRGGKVDTQYF; CDR3nt: TGTGCCAGCAGCTCTAGAGGCGGGAAGGTAGATACGCAGTATTTT
abundance: NA; d_gene: NA; v_gene: TRBV6-5; j_gene: TRBJ1-2; CDR3aa: CASSYSTSASYGYTF; CDR3nt: TGTGCCAGCAGTTACTCGACTTCCGCAAGCTATGGCTACACCTTC
abundance: NA; d_gene: TRBD1; v_gene: TRBV4-1; j_gene: TRBJ1-1; CDR3aa: CASSQWDREVVGAFF; CDR3nt: TGCGCCAGCAGCCAATGGGACAGGGAAGTAGTTGGAGCTTTCTTT
abundance: few; d_gene: TRBD2; v_gene: TRBV4-1; j_gene: TRBJ2-1; CDR3aa: CASSQDPHRGGSYKKQFF; CDR3nt: TGCGCCAGCAGCCAAGACCCGCATCGGGGGGGTTCATACAAGAAGCAGTTCTTC
abundance: NA; d_gene: TRBD1; v_gene: TRBV7-9; j_gene: TRBJ1-1; CDR3aa: CASSVRDRGAWEAFF; CDR3nt: TGTGCCAGCAGCGTCCGGGACAGGGGAGCCTGGGAAGCTTTCTTT
abundance: once; d_gene: NA; v_gene: TRBV2; j_gene: TRBJ1-2; CDR3aa: CASSPGLYGYTF; CDR3nt: TGTGCCAGCAGTCCAGGTCTCTATGGCTACACCTTC
abundance: once; d_gene: NA; v_gene: TRBV18; j_gene: TRBJ2-7; CDR3aa: CASSPGFYEQYF; CDR3nt: TGTGCCAGCTCCCCCGGGTTCTACGAGCAGTACTTC
abundance: NA; d_gene: TRBD1; v_gene: TRBV19; j_gene: TRBJ2-6; CDR3aa: CASSIRDRVSGANVLTF; CDR3nt: TGTGCCAGTAGTATTCGGGACAGGGTGTCTGGGGCCAACGTCCTGACTTTC
abundance: NA; d_gene: TRBD2; v_gene: TRBV19; j_gene: TRBJ2-7; CDR3aa: CASSFGSGTSYEQYF; CDR3nt: TGTGCCAGTAGTTTCGGAAGCGGGACCTCCTACGAGCAGTACTTC
abundance: NA; d_gene: NA; v_gene: TRBV23-1; j_gene: TRBJ1-1; CDR3aa: CASYTPRQAGNTEAFF; CDR3nt: TGCGCCAGCTATACGCCGCGGCAGGCGGGGAACACTGAAGCTTTCTTT